Shown below are 30 T cell receptor beta chains from a single sample sequenced in a study of blood T cell repertoires in COVID-19. The protocol was immunoSEQ multiplex PCR, while the TCRdb copy is restricted to in-frame clones and leaves out a portion. The data show about 75,000 clones, 88% seen once. The sequencing input was peripheral blood. All receptors derive from a human donor in a cohort sampled during active COVID-19.

The J gene is TRBJ1-3, the V gene TRBV9; D is undetermined. The germline gives CDR1 SGDLS, CDR2 YYNGEE. The CDR3 spans 16 residues. Trimming left V 0 bases short and J 4 bases short, with 14 bases between. CDR3: CASSVAPWGGGNTIYF. The CDR3 DNA reads as TGTGCCAGCAGCGTAGCCCCTTGGGGAGGAGGAAACACCATATATTTT.

The chain has TRBV6-5 and TRBJ1-2; D gene ambiguous. V lost 2 bases to trimming and J lost 0 bases, with 10 bases between them. Germline-derived CDR1 and CDR2 are MNHEY and SVGAGI. This CDR3 is 15 amino acids long. DNA for the CDR3: TGTGCCAGCAGTTACCATCCAGAGGCTAACTATGGCTACACCTTC. Translated: CASSYHPEANYGYTF.

The chain combines TRBV3-1 (or the pseudogene TRBV3-2) with TRBJ2-1; 9 positions agree with TRBD1. The V segment lost 2 bases and the J segment 10 bases; nucleotides outside the gene matches: 9. CDR1 and CDR2 from the germline V gene are LGHDT and YNNKEL (reference sequence). This CDR3 contains 15 residues. In nucleotides, the CDR3 is TGTGCCAGCAGCCAAAGACAGGGGGTATTTTTCGAGCAGTTCTTC. Translating it yields CASSQRQGVFFEQFF.

The count of this clone is one. The rearrangement uses TRBV29-1 and TRBJ1-4, with a weak D call TRBD1 (6 bases). The CDR3 is 15 amino acids. V was shortened by 7 bases and J by 3 bases, with 18 bases between the two germline ends. Germline values: CDR1 SQVTM, CDR2 ANQGSEA. The CDR3 DNA reads as TGCAGCGCCGGAGAGTTGGGGGCTGCTAATGAAAAACTGTTTTTT. This encodes CSAGELGAANEKLFF.

The chain has TRBV24-1 and TRBJ2-1; TRBD2 might be the D (6 bases). There are 15 residues in the CDR3. V gave up 3 bases and J gave up 7 bases, with 15 bases separating them. CDR1 and CDR2 from the germline V gene are KGHDR and SFDVKD. Here the CDR3 DNA reads TGTGCCACCAGTGATGGCGGGACTCCCCGAAATGAGCAGTTCTTC. This sequence encodes CATSDGGTPRNEQFF.

This clone was seen a single time. This chain joins TRBV15 and TRBJ2-1; 10 bases align to TRBD1. Germline V gene lookup returns CDR1 LNHNV and CDR2 YYDKDF (reference sequence). The CDR3 covers 16 residues. Germline trimming cut 4 bases from V and 5 bases from J; bases unmatched to any gene: 8. This CDR3 is CATSTRTGGKNNEQFF. As DNA, the CDR3 is TGTGCCACCAGCACAAGGACAGGGGGAAAAAACAATGAGCAGTTCTTC. Full variable domain (missing parts from reference TRBV15 and TRBJ2-1): DAMVIQNPRYQVTQFGKPVTLSCSQTLNHNVMYWYQQKSSQAPKLLFHYYDKDFNNEADTPDNFQSRRPNTSFCFLDIRSPGLGDTAMYLCATSTRTGGKNNEQFFGPGTRLTVL.

V gene TRBV5-1 combines with J gene TRBJ2-5; D may be TRBD1 (7 bases). The ends were cut back, 2 bases at V and 4 bases at J, with 15 bases in the middle. The germline V gene has CDR1 SGHRS and CDR2 YFSETQ. The CDR3 loop spans 15 amino acids. This chain's CDR3 is CASSLSGGGGETQYF. The CDR3 DNA sequence: TGCGCCAGCAGCTTATCAGGGGGAGGAGGAGAGACCCAGTACTTC.

The chain carries TRBV30 and TRBJ2-3, with D hard to call. The germline CDR1 and CDR2 sequences are GTSNPN and SVGIG (reference sequence). CDR3 length: 12 residues. V lost 2 bases, J lost 10 bases, and 13 bases lay in between. Written as DNA, the CDR3 is TGTGCCTGGAGTCCTTCTACCCAACCGCAGTATTTT. This sequence encodes CAWSPSTQPQYF.

This sequence joins TRBV30 and TRBJ1-4, with no clear D. There are 14 residues in the CDR3. Trimming took off 0 bases at V and 8 bases at J, with 13 bases between the two ends. Germline loops: CDR1 GTSNPN, CDR2 SVGIG (reference sequence). CDR3 region: CAWSVRLTWEKLFF. The DNA of the CDR3 is TGTGCCTGGAGTGTCAGGTTGACGTGGGAAAAACTGTTTTTT.

The chain combines TRBV3-1 (or the pseudogene TRBV3-2) with TRBJ2-2; TRBD2 agrees at 10 bases. The CDR3 runs 16 residues. Looked up from germline, CDR1 is LGHDT and CDR2 is YNNKEL (reference sequence). J was trimmed by 4 bases and V by 2 bases; bases with no gene match: 4. CDR3 amino acids: CASSQLAGVSTGELFF. CDR3 DNA: TGTGCCAGCAGCCAACTAGCGGGAGTTAGCACCGGGGAGCTGTTTTTT.

The chain uses TRBV19 and TRBJ2-1, with 12 bases identical to TRBD2. The trim removed 10 bases at V and 8 bases at J, leaving 9 bases unmatched. Germline loops: CDR1 LNHDA, CDR2 SQIVND (reference sequence). The CDR3 spans 14 residues. CDR3 DNA sequence: TGTGCCACAACCGGGACTAGCGGGTGGCATGAGCAGTTCTTC. Translated, it gives CATTGTSGWHEQFF. The entire variable domain, with the rest obtained from reference TRBV19 and TRBJ2-1, is as follows: DGGITQSPKYLFRKEGQNVTLSCEQNLNHDAMYWYRQDPGQGLRLIYYSQIVNDFQKGDIAEGYSVSREKKESFPLTVTSAQKNPTAFYLCATTGTSGWHEQFFGPGTRLTVL.

This clone has a single count. The chain joins TRBV3-1 (or the pseudogene TRBV3-2) to TRBJ2-7, with TRBD2 matching 7 bases. V was clipped by 5 bases and J by 3 bases; unmatched bases: 4. Germline values: CDR1 LGHDT, CDR2 YNNKEL (reference sequence). The CDR3 covers 13 residues. CDR3 protein: CASSREGIYEQYF. For the CDR3, the DNA is TGTGCCAGCAGCAGGGAGGGTATCTACGAGCAGTACTTC.

The chain carries TRBV6-5 and TRBJ2-6, with 7 bases aligning to TRBD1. The germline gives CDR1 MNHEY, CDR2 SVGAGI. The CDR3 loop spans 14 amino acids. Trimming took 7 bases from V and 2 from J; bases not matched to a gene: 2. The CDR3 loop is CASTTGAGANVLTF. The CDR3 DNA follows: TGTGCCAGCACAACAGGGGCTGGGGCCAACGTCCTGACTTTC.

The chain joins TRBV7-3 to TRBJ2-3, with TRBD2 matching 11 bases. V shed 6 bases and J 2 bases; nucleotides not matched to a gene: 16. The germline V gene encodes CDR1 SGHTA and CDR2 FQGTGA. The CDR3 spans 19 residues. The CDR3, as DNA: TGTGCCAGCAGTCGCATTCTAGCGGGGGGCCCTCAATACACAGATACGCAGTATTTT. It specifies CASSRILAGGPQYTDTQYF.

The J gene is TRBJ2-1, the V gene TRBV7-8; 10 bases fit TRBD1. The ends lost 1 base at V and 7 bases at J; junction bases unmatched: 4. The CDR3 extends over 15 amino acids. The germline V gene has CDR1 SGHVS and CDR2 FQNEAQ. In nucleotides, the CDR3 is TGTGCCAGCAGCTTAGAGGGACAGGGGTGGAATGAGCAGTTCTTC. This gives the protein CASSLEGQGWNEQFF.

V gene TRBV5-1 combines with J gene TRBJ2-7; 7 bases agree with TRBD2. The length of the CDR3 is 14 residues. With V trimmed by 3 bases and J by 0 bases, 3 bases remained unmatched. Germline V gives CDR1 SGHRS, CDR2 YFSETQ. This chain's CDR3 is CASSSSGGSYEQYF. The CDR3 nucleotides read TGCGCCAGCAGCTCGTCGGGGGGCTCCTACGAGCAGTACTTC.

This clone was recorded a few times. V gene TRBV7-9 combines with J gene TRBJ1-1; D is uncertain. The CDR3 loop spans 17 amino acids. Looked up from germline, CDR1 is SEHNR and CDR2 is FQNEAQ (reference sequence). V gave up 5 bases and J gave up 2 bases, with 21 bases separating them. The CDR3 region is CASSNTGYGYENTEAFF. In nucleotides, the CDR3 is TGTGCCAGCAGCAACACCGGGTACGGGTATGAAAACACTGAAGCTTTCTTT. The complete variable domain, with remaining parts taken from reference TRBV7-9 and TRBJ1-1, reads DTGVSQNPRHKITKRGQNVTFRCDPISEHNRLYWYRQTLGQGPEFLTYFQNEAQLEKSRLLSDRFSAERPKGSFSTLEIQRTEQGDSAMYLCASSNTGYGYENTEAFFGQGTRLTVV.

The chain is built from TRBV6-1 and TRBJ1-5; no reliable D call. Germline lookup yields CDR1 MNHNS and CDR2 SASEGT. V lost 1 base to trimming and J lost 6 bases, with 10 bases between them. The CDR3 consists of 14 residues. The CDR3 region is CASSEVAGVQPQHF. The CDR3 DNA reads as TGTGCCAGCAGTGAAGTTGCCGGGGTTCAGCCCCAGCATTTT.

This clone was observed once. Other DNA sequences in the same sample also yield this CDR3. The rearrangement joins TRBV15 to TRBJ2-7; no clear D gene. The CDR3 extends over 14 amino acids. Per the germline V gene, CDR1 is LNHNV and CDR2 is YYDKDF (reference sequence). Trimming removed 0 bases from V and 2 bases from J, with 8 bases in between. The CDR3 nucleotides are TGTGCCACCAGCAGAGATCGAGGTCCCTACGAGCAGTACTTC. It yields the protein CATSRDRGPYEQYF.

The V gene is TRBV7-8, the J gene TRBJ2-7; tentative D call: TRBD1 (5 bases). This CDR3 has 15 residues. The V and J ends lost 1 base and 0 bases respectively, with 10 bases between them. CDR1 SGHVS and CDR2 FQNEAQ come from the germline V gene. Here the CDR3 DNA reads TGTGCCAGCAGCTTAGAGACAGCATTCTCCTACGAGCAGTACTTC. Translating it yields CASSLETAFSYEQYF.

V and J are TRBV5-1 and TRBJ2-3; 13 bases line up with TRBD2. The CDR3 runs to 16 residues. From germline, CDR1 is SGHRS and CDR2 YFSETQ. The V segment lost 3 bases and the J segment 6 bases; nucleotides outside the gene matches: 7. CDR3 residues: CASSSGLAGAPDTQYF. The CDR3 region has the DNA TGCGCCAGCAGCTCCGGACTAGCGGGAGCCCCCGATACGCAGTATTTT.

In its sample, this clone was seen once. This sequence joins TRBV3-1 (or the pseudogene TRBV3-2) and TRBJ1-5, with D possibly being TRBD1 (5 bases). Germline V CDR1 and CDR2: LGHDT, YNNKEL (reference sequence). The length of the CDR3 is 14 residues. Trimming pared 3 bases from V and 6 bases from J, leaving 12 bases between. CDR3 sequence (DNA): TGTGCCAGCAGCCACCAGGGCGTCGGTCAGCCCCAGCATTTT. Amino acid sequence: CASSHQGVGQPQHF.

The chain carries TRBV9 and TRBJ2-3, with D possibly TRBD2 on 6 matching bases. The CDR3 contains 16 residues. The germline CDR1 and CDR2 sequences are SGDLS and YYNGEE. The germline V and J ends were trimmed by 1 base and 1 base, with 13 bases remaining between them. The CDR3 spells CASSVRPAGGTDTQYF. The CDR3 DNA reads TGTGCCAGCAGCGTACGGCCAGCGGGCGGCACAGATACGCAGTATTTT.

The chain uses TRBV30 and TRBJ2-7, with 16 nucleotides matching TRBD2. The J segment lost 4 bases and the V segment lost 4 bases, leaving 10 bases of the junction unmatched. The CDR3 runs 17 residues. Germline CDR1 reads GTSNPN; CDR2 reads SVGIG (reference sequence). CDR3 bases: TGTGCCTGGAACGGGGGGACTAGCGGGAGGGTTGTGTACGAGCAGTACTTC. Translating it yields CAWNGGTSGRVVYEQYF.

The chain is built from TRBV4-2 and TRBJ1-5; 9 nucleotides line up with TRBD1. Germline CDR1 LGHNA, CDR2 YNFKEQ. This CDR3 has 17 amino acids. J lost 5 bases, V lost 1 base, and 9 bases had no gene match. For the CDR3, the DNA is TGTGCCAGCAGCCAAGCCAACGCCGGGACAGGGCATCAGCCCCAGCATTTT. It is translated as CASSQANAGTGHQPQHF.

This rearrangement joins TRBV7-9 to TRBJ1-1, with no clear D. The CDR3 runs to 14 residues. The germline gives CDR1 SEHNR, CDR2 FQNEAQ (reference sequence). V was cut by 5 bases and J by 0 bases, with 10 bases left in between. DNA for the CDR3: TGTGCCAGCAGCCGTGAAGCCTTGAACACTGAAGCTTTCTTT. It yields the protein CASSREALNTEAFF. The full variable domain, in which reference TRBV7-9 and TRBJ1-1 provide the parts outside the CDR3, is DTGVSQNPRHKITKRGQNVTFRCDPISEHNRLYWYRQTLGQGPEFLTYFQNEAQLEKSRLLSDRFSAERPKGSFSTLEIQRTEQGDSAMYLCASSREALNTEAFFGQGTRLTVV.

The chain couples TRBV14 to TRBJ1-4, with D perhaps matching TRBD1 (6 bases). The V and J ends lost 2 bases and 3 bases respectively, with 10 bases between them. The CDR3 is 15 residues long. CDR1 SGHDN and CDR2 FVKESK come from the germline V gene. In nucleotides, the CDR3 is TGTGCCAGCAGCCAATACAGGGCGCCTAATGAAAAACTGTTTTTT. It is translated as CASSQYRAPNEKLFF.

The rearrangement links TRBV5-1 to TRBJ1-4; D is perhaps TRBD1 (5 bases). The CDR3 length is 15 residues. Trimming removed 4 bases from V and 0 bases from J, with 10 bases in between. Germline V gene sequence: CDR1 SGHRS, CDR2 YFSETQ. The CDR3 loop is CASSPDSATNEKLFF. The CDR3 nucleotides are TGCGCCAGCAGCCCAGACAGTGCAACTAATGAAAAACTGTTTTTT.

V is TRBV7-7 and J is TRBJ2-5, with 8 bases identical to TRBD1. The germline CDR1 and CDR2 sequences are SSHAT and FNYEAQ (reference sequence). CDR3 length: 15 amino acids. Trimming removed 5 bases from V and 2 bases from J; junction bases left unmatched: 7. The CDR3 bases are TGTGCCAGCAGCGCTGACAGGGGAGAGCAAGAGACCCAGTACTTC. Translated, it gives CASSADRGEQETQYF.

This chain connects TRBV28 to TRBJ2-1, with TRBD2 identical over 13 bases. The V gene end was trimmed by 5 bases and the J gene end by 0 bases; junction bases not matched to a gene: 10. The CDR3 extends over 19 amino acids. Germline V gives CDR1 MDHEN, CDR2 SYDVKM. The CDR3 DNA follows: TGTGCCAGCAGTCAGAACCTGGGACTAGCGGGGAGCTCCTACAATGAGCAGTTCTTC. It encodes CASSQNLGLAGSSYNEQFF.